This T cell receptor (beta chain) derives from a study of regulatory T cells in long-lasting Graves disease. Study-level points and caveats: The study found persistent patients shared more public clonotypes (more than 2,500) than new patients (just over 950). The work looked only at peripheral blood and did not look at thyroid tissue.

The time point here: persistent/refractory GD, antithyroid drugs over 5 years with positive TRAb. PBMC-derived RNA was used for the TCR library. Per American Thyroid Association guidelines, Graves' disease was diagnosed. The EDTA tubes were filled with 8 to 9.5 milliliters of drawn peripheral blood. According to the study, TCR beta libraries were built with iRepertoire HTBI primers and CDR3-region Arm-PCR. In TCRdb, the multiplex PCR reads were re-called with MiXCR into one record per CDR3 protein. The table lists about 340,000 distinct CDR3 sequences, roughly a fifth of them singletons. The CDR3 has 14 residues. Trimming left V 5 bases short and J 3 bases short, with 12 bases between. Germline CDR1 and CDR2: KGHDR and SFDVKD. With respect to this clonotype: Its antigen is currently unknown.

This sequence was found in a female donor with Graves disease. The specimen was peripheral blood mononuclear cells (PBMCs), collected when the disease was refractory, from a patient treated with antithyroid drugs. J is TRBJ1-2 and V is TRBV24-1; D uncertain. CDR3 bases: TGTGCCACCAGTGGGACGGACCGGGACTATGGCTACACCTTC. Protein sequence: CATSGTDRDYGYTF.